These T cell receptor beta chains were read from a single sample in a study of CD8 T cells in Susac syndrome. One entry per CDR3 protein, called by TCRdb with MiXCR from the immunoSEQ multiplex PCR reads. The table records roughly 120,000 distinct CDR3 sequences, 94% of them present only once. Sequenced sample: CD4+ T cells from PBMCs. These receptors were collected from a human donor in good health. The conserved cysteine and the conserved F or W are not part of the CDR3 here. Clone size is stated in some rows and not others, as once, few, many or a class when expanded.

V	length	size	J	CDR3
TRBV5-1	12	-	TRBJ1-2	ASSLRGHSYGYT
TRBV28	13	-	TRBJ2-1	ASSPAGPKADEQF
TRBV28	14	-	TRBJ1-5	ASSYGTGHLRQPQH
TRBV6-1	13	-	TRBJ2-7	ASSELWTGDYEQY
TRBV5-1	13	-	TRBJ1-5	ASSLDGISNQPQH
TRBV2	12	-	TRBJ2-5	ASSTGTNQEGQY
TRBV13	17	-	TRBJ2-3	ASSFGGGGGVIGADTQY
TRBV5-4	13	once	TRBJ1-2	ASSLDQVGNYGYT
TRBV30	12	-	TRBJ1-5	AWSYGQSHQPQH
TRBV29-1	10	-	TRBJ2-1	SVDAGLAGGF
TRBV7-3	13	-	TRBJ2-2	ASSLTGGNTGELF
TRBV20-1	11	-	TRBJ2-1	SANWGAKHEQF
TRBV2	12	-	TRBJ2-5	ASSDAGGGETQY
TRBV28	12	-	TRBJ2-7	ASSRTRAGYEQY
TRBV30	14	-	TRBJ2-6	AWSLLRTSGANVLT
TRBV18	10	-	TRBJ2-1	ASSPGGHEQF
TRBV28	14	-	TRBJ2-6	ASYPRRASANNVLT
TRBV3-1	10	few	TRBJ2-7	ASSQDVGEQY
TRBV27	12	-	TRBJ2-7	ASKQGTSSYEQY
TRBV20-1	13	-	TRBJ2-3	SATGTSGSTDTQY
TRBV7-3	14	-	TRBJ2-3	ASSLSGTRTTDTQY
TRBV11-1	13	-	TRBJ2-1	ASSLGLGNYNEQF
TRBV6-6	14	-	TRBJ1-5	ASRPAGTRVGQPQH
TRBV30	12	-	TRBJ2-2	AWNGGANTGELF
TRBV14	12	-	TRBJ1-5	ASSQGAVDQPQH
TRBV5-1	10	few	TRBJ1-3	ASSEQGNTIY
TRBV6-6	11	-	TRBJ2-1	ASTGQVRNEQF
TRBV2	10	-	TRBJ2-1	ASGGRESKQF
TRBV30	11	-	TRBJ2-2	AWSSPLAGELF
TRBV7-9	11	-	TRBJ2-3	ASSPGRTDTQY
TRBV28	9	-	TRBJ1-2	ASRSGYGYT
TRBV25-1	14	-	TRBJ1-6	ASSEFQGRTGSPLH
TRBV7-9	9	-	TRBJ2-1	ASSLQTEQF
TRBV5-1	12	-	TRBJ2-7	ASSLGGQGNEQY
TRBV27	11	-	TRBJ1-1	ASKWTGNTEAF
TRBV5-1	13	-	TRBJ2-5	ASSFTSGDRETQY
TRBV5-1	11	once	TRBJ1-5	ASSRDGDQPQH
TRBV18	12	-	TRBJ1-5	ASSPGQNNQPQH
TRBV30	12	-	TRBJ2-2	AWRRGGLTGELF
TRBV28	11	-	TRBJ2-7	ASVTNGEYEQY
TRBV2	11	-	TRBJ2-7	ASSEAVVDEQY
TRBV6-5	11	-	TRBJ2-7	ASRAGDIDEQY
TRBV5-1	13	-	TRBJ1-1	ASSTFGGDGTSAF
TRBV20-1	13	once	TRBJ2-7	SARDGAGGPYEQY
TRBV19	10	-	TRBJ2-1	ARRDSPDEQF
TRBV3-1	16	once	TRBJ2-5	ASSQTQGAGGLQETQY
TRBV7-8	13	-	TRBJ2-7	ASSLYQDIRYEQY
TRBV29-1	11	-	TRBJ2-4	SVEGRAKNIQY
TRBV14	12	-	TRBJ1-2	ASSQQVGGFDYT